The entry below describes one T cell receptor beta chain. A far larger clone lies a single base away; this is likely a read error. This sample is part of a study of low-dose radiotherapy and immunotherapy resistance in tumors. Across the whole study: A dose of 1 Gy per fraction every two weeks went to Cohort 2, totaling 13 Gy over 26 weeks. Cyclophosphamide went in intravenously at 200 mg/m2 every two weeks, one day before radiation and immunotherapy. Oral aspirin at 300 mg was taken daily by patients for four cycles, beginning on cycle 1 day 1.

With TRAV- and TRBV-specific primers, first-strand cDNA was made, covering the alpha and beta chains. A constant-region primer paired with the V-primer adapter amplified TCRs over approximately 18 PCR cycles. TCRdb re-called the reads through MiXCR, storing one row per CDR3 protein. Among around 90,000 distinct CDR3 sequences listed, about 19% were seen once. The CDR3 is made up of 12 amino acids. V lost 3 bases and J 10 bases, leaving 13 bases between the germline ends. CDR1 is SQVTM, CDR2 ANQGSEA, per germline. Time point here: before trial treatment. Administered to the donors were nivolumab, ipilimumab, aspirin, low-dose cyclophosphamide and low-dose radiotherapy.

The TCR comes from a male donor with prostate cancer. The sequenced sample was PBMCs, obtained before treatment. The rearrangement uses TRBV29-1 and TRBJ2-1, with D perhaps TRBD2 (7 bases). In DNA form, the CDR3 reads TGCAGCGTTGACGGGGGGCTCAGCGAGCAGTTCTTC. Amino acid sequence: CSVDGGLSEQFF.